A selection of T cell receptor beta chains follows, all from one sample in a study of technical replicates of blood from four donors. Assay used: immunoSEQ multiplex PCR; TCRdb lists only in-frame clones, some missing. This sample has 55,000 to 80,000 clones; around nine tenths occur once, and the top ten carry around 5.1%. Sequencing used PBMCs. These receptors all come from a human donor in good health. Some clones in this sample may be carry-over from other donors' samples. CDR3s include the opening cysteine and the closing phenylalanine or tryptophan. The D gene is left open where the match is weak. Clone size is shown for a subset of rows, as once, few, many or a class of expanded clone.

>TRBV9|TRBD2|TRBJ2-3|.
TGTGCCAGCAGCGTAGGAGGTAGCGGGATGGAAGGGACGCAGTATTTT
CASSVGGSGMEGTQYF
>TRBV12-5|.|TRBJ2-1|.
TGTGCTAGTGGTCCCGAGGACAGAAACAATGAGCAGTTCTTC
CASGPEDRNNEQFF
>TRBV9|.|TRBJ1-2|.
TGTGCCAGCAGCGTGAGAAATAACTATGGCTACACCTTC
CASSVRNNYGYTF
>TRBV27|TRBD1|TRBJ2-3|.
TGTGCCAGCAGAGCCAGGGGGTCTACGCAGTATTTT
CASRARGSTQYF
>TRBV5-4|TRBD2|TRBJ2-3|.
TGTGCCAGCAGCCTTGGGCGGGAGCGGTTGGCAGATACGCAGTATTTT
CASSLGRERLADTQYF
>TRBV5-1|TRBD2|TRBJ2-7|once
TGCGCCAGCAGCGAAGGGACTAGCGTTATCTACGAGCAGTACTTC
CASSEGTSVIYEQYF
>TRBV15|.|TRBJ1-1|.
TGTGCCACCAGCAGAGATCGGGGGGCGCCAACTGAAGCTTTCTTT
CATSRDRGAPTEAFF
>TRBV6-1|TRBD2|TRBJ2-5|.
TGTGCCAGCAGTGAAGTCGGTAGCGGGCTCCAACAGACCCAGTACTTC
CASSEVGSGLQQTQYF
>TRBV15|TRBD1|TRBJ2-7|.
TGTGCCACCAGCAGAGGGACAGGGGGCTACGAGCAGTACTTC
CATSRGTGGYEQYF
>TRBV19|TRBD1|TRBJ2-1|.
TGTGCCAGTAGAGGACAGGGGGTGTACAATGAGCAGTTCTTC
CASRGQGVYNEQFF
>TRBV5-1|TRBD2|TRBJ2-1|.
TGCGCCAGCAGCTTGGCACTAGCGGGCTACAATGAGCAGTTCTTC
CASSLALAGYNEQFF
>TRBV5-1|TRBD1|TRBJ2-7|.
TGCGCCAGCAGCTTGGAACAGGGGGCCTACGAGCAGTACTTC
CASSLEQGAYEQYF
>TRBV7-2|.|TRBJ2-5|once
TGTGCCAGCAACCGGGGGTTCTCGGGGGAGACCCAGTACTTC
CASNRGFSGETQYF
>TRBV12-5|TRBD1|TRBJ2-5|.
TGTGCTAGTGGTTTGGGACAGGGTCGAGAGACCCAGTACTTC
CASGLGQGRETQYF
>TRBV7-2|TRBD2|TRBJ2-1|.
TGTGCCAGCAGCCTCCTAGCGGTTTATGAGCAGTTCTTC
CASSLLAVYEQFF
>TRBV9|.|TRBJ2-7|.
TGTGCCAGCAGCCCTAGGACTTTCCACTACGAGCAGTACTTC
CASSPRTFHYEQYF
>TRBV7-3|.|TRBJ2-2|.
TGTGCCAGCAGCTTCCAGGGGAAACGCACCGGGGAGCTGTTTTTT
CASSFQGKRTGELFF
>TRBV9|TRBD2|TRBJ2-1|.
TGTGCCAGCAGCGTCCTAGCTGGACTAGCGGGGGGGCCGCAGTTCTTC
CASSVLAGLAGGPQFF
>TRBV19|TRBD2|TRBJ2-1|.
TGTGCCAGTAGTATTCCCAGCGGGAGAGCCCATGAGCAGTTCTTC
CASSIPSGRAHEQFF
>TRBV5-4|.|TRBJ1-1|.
TGTGCCAGCAGCTTGCTAGGGGTCATGAACACTGAAGCTTTCTTT
CASSLLGVMNTEAFF
>TRBV2|TRBD1|TRBJ1-5|.
TGTGCCAGCAGTGTTTCAGGGCGACAGGGAAATCAGCCCCAGCATTTT
CASSVSGRQGNQPQHF
>TRBV5-4|.|TRBJ2-1|once
TGTGCCAGCAGCTTGAGACAATCCGGTGAGCAGTTCTTC
CASSLRQSGEQFF
>TRBV30|TRBD1|TRBJ1-2|once
TGTGCCTGGAGGAGGACAGGGGATGGCTACACCTTC
CAWRRTGDGYTF
>TRBV5-4|TRBD2|TRBJ2-2|.
TGTGCCAGCAGCTCAGGAGCGGGACCGAACACCGGGGAGCTGTTTTTT
CASSSGAGPNTGELFF
>TRBV19|.|TRBJ2-7|once
TGTGCCAGTAGTATAAAGGGGTCCGTCGAGCAGTACTTC
CASSIKGSVEQYF
>TRBV2|.|TRBJ1-2|.
TGTGCCAGCAGTGACGAGAGTTTGGGCAACTATGGCTACACCTTC
CASSDESLGNYGYTF
>TRBV29-1|.|TRBJ2-2|.
TGCAGCGTTGACCGACAGGACACCGGGGAGCTGTTTTTT
CSVDRQDTGELFF
>TRBV4-3|TRBD1|TRBJ2-2|.
TGCGCCAGCAGCCAAATTGGGGACAGCGGGGAGCTGTTTTTT
CASSQIGDSGELFF
>TRBV2|.|TRBJ1-4|.
TGTGCCAGCAATGATCGGGTCAATGAAAAACTGTTTTTT
CASNDRVNEKLFF
>TRBV11-3|TRBD1|TRBJ2-1|.
TGTGCCAGCAGCGAAGCCTGGACAGGGCATAGTGAGCAGTTCTTC
CASSEAWTGHSEQFF
>TRBV4-2|TRBD2|TRBJ2-7|.
TGTGCCAGCAGCCAAGATTTGTCGGGGGGCTACGAGCAGTACTTC
CASSQDLSGGYEQYF
>TRBV18|TRBD1|TRBJ1-2|.
TGTGCCAGCTCACGATTGGACAGGGGCGCAGATGGCTACACCTTC
CASSRLDRGADGYTF
>TRBV6-5|.|TRBJ2-7|.
TGTGCCAGCAGTTACGAGACAGGCTCCTACGAGCAGTACTTC
CASSYETGSYEQYF
>TRBV4-3|.|TRBJ2-7|.
TGCGCCAGCAGCCAAGGATTACGGGGGTCGAGCTCCTACGAGCAGTACTTC
CASSQGLRGSSSYEQYF
>TRBV6-6|.|TRBJ2-2|.
TGTGCCAGCAGTTACGCACAACTAGGATTCGGGGAGCTGTTTTTT
CASSYAQLGFGELFF
>TRBV30|TRBD2|TRBJ2-7|.
TGTGCCTGGAGTGAAAATTGGGAGCGGGACTTCTACTACGAGCAGTACTTC
CAWSENWERDFYYEQYF
>TRBV4-3|TRBD2|TRBJ2-1|.
TGCGCCAGCAGCCAAGACCAAGCGGGAGGGAAATACAATGAGCAGTTCTTC
CASSQDQAGGKYNEQFF